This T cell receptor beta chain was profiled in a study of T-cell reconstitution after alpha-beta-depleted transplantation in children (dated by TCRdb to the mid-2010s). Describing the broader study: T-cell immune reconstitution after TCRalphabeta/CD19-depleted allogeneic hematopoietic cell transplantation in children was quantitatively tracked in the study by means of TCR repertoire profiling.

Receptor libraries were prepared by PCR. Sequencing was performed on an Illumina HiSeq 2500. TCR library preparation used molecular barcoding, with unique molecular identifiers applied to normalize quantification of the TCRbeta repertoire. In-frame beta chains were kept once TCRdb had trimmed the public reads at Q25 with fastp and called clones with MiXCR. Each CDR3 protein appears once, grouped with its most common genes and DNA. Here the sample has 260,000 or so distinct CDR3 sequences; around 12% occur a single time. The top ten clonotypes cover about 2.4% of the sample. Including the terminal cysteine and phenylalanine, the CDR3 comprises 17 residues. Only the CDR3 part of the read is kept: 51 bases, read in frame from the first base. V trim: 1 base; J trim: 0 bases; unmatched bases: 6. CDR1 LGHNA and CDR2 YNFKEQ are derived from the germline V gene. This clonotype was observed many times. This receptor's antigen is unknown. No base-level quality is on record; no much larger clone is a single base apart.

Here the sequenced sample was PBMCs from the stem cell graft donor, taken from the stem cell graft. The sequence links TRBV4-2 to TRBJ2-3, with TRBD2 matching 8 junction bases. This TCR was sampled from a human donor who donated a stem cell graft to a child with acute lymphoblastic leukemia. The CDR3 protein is CASSQAPSGGSTDTQYF. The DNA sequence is TGTGCCAGCAGCCAAGCTCCGAGCGGGGGCAGCACAGATACGCAGTATTTT.